One and the same sample provided the 12 T cell receptor beta chains below, sequenced in a study of long-term antiretroviral therapy in people with HIV. Survey-level immunoSEQ v3.0 assays were run. Profiling relied on immunoSEQ multiplex PCR, and the TCRdb table lists in-frame clones only, not all of them. The data show tens of thousands of clones, 90% to 95% seen once. The sample here was unsorted PBMCs, taken about 6.6 years after starting antiretroviral therapy. The receptors derive from a man between 25 and 39 years old with HIV.

V is TRBV7-9 and J is TRBJ1-2; no definite D call. Per germline, CDR1 SEHNR and CDR2 FQNEAQ (reference sequence). CDR3 length: 12 amino acids. Trimming left V 3 bases short and J 2 bases short, with 4 bases between. CDR3: CASSFPNYGYTF. DNA for the CDR3: TGTGCCAGCAGCTTTCCAAACTATGGCTACACCTTC. Drawing the rest from reference TRBV7-9 and TRBJ1-2, the complete variable domain is DTGVSQNPRHKITKRGQNVTFRCDPISEHNRLYWYRQTLGQGPEFLTYFQNEAQLEKSRLLSDRFSAERPKGSFSTLEIQRTEQGDSAMYLCASSFPNYGYTFGSGTRLTVV.

The rearrangement links TRBV9 to TRBJ2-3; D possibly matches TRBD1 or TRBD2 (6 bases each). The CDR3 totals 17 residues. CDR1 SGDLS and CDR2 YYNGEE come from the germline V gene. With 4 bases removed from V and 1 base from J, the gap between germline ends came to 19 bases. CDR3 coding DNA: TGTGCCAGCAGCCCCCGTCGGGGGCAGAGTGGCACAGATACGCAGTATTTT. This gives the protein CASSPRRGQSGTDTQYF.

J is TRBJ1-5 and V is TRBV28, with D tentatively TRBD1 (6 bases). The CDR3 is 15 residues long. The germline CDR1 and CDR2 sequences are MDHEN and SYDVKM. The germline V and J ends were trimmed by 3 bases and 5 bases, with 14 bases remaining between them. The CDR3 nucleotides read TGTGCCAGCAGTTTTGTGGCAGGGGATGATCAGCCCCAGCATTTT. Translated: CASSFVAGDDQPQHF. The complete variable domain, with remaining parts taken from reference TRBV28 and TRBJ1-5, reads DVKVTQSSRYLVKRTGEKVFLECVQDMDHENMFWYRQDPGLGLRLIYFSYDVKMKEKGDIPEGYSVSREKKERFSLILESASTNQTSMYLCASSFVAGDDQPQHFGDGTRLSIL.

J is TRBJ1-1 and V is TRBV5-1, with TRBD1 as a possible D gene (6 bases). CDR3 length equals 13 residues. Looked up from germline, CDR1 is SGHRS and CDR2 is YFSETQ. V shed 4 bases and J shed 6 bases, with 13 bases lying between them. The CDR3 protein is CASSPDRSPEAFF. CDR3 nucleotides: TGCGCCAGCAGCCCTGACAGGTCCCCTGAAGCTTTCTTT.

CDR3 nucleotide sequence: TGTGCCAGCAGCACCGGGACTAGCGGGAGCGCTAGCACAGATACGCAGTATTTT. Its protein product is CASSTGTSGSASTDTQYF. This chain uses TRBV9 with TRBJ2-3, with 14 bases that match TRBD2. Germline V gene sequence: CDR1 SGDLS, CDR2 YYNGEE. CDR3 length: 18 amino acids. The V segment lost 4 bases and the J segment 0 bases; nucleotides outside the gene matches: 7.

V is TRBV29-1 and J is TRBJ1-2; 7 bases fit TRBD1. The CDR3 loop spans 12 amino acids. Germline V gene sequence: CDR1 SQVTM, CDR2 ANQGSEA. Trimming at V came to 6 bases and at J to 8 bases, leaving 9 bases not matched to a gene. The CDR3 spells CSVWDRRSGYTF. In DNA form, the CDR3 reads TGCAGCGTATGGGACAGACGGAGCGGCTACACCTTC.

The V gene is TRBV14, the J gene TRBJ2-7; D is unresolved. The CDR3 runs 12 residues. Germline assignment: CDR1 SGHDN and CDR2 FVKESK. V lost 4 bases and J 3 bases, leaving 7 bases between the germline ends. This chain's CDR3 is CASSPTFYEQYF. The CDR3 DNA reads as TGTGCCAGCAGCCCTACCTTCTACGAGCAGTACTTC. The variable domain in full, with the rest retrieved from reference TRBV14 and TRBJ2-7, is EAGVTQFPSHSVIEKGQTVTLRCDPISGHDNLYWYRRVMGKEIKFLLHFVKESKQDESGMPNNRFLAERTGGTYSTLKVQPAELEDSGVYFCASSPTFYEQYFGPGTRLTVT.

V gene TRBV11-2 combines with J gene TRBJ2-5; D remains ambiguous. The CDR3 is 13 residues long. Trimming took 1 base from V and 4 from J, leaving 7 bases between them. From germline, CDR1 is SGHAT and CDR2 FQNNGV. The CDR3 nucleotides are TGTGCCAGCAGCTTAGGGCACGGAGAGACCCAGTACTTC. Translated, it gives CASSLGHGETQYF.

This chain connects TRBV7-2 to TRBJ1-5; 12 bases map to TRBD1. V dropped 3 bases and J dropped 6; count of bases not matched to a gene: 9. This CDR3 has 17 residues. Germline lookup yields CDR1 SGHTA and CDR2 FQGNSA. In DNA form, the CDR3 reads TGTGCCAGCAGCTTGCGCGGGACAGGGGGCGATGGTCAGCCCCAGCATTTT. Residues: CASSLRGTGGDGQPQHF. Full variable domain (missing parts from reference TRBV7-2 and TRBJ1-5): GAGVSQSPSNKVTEKGKDVELRCDPISGHTALYWYRQSLGQGLEFLIYFQGNSAPDKSGLPSDRFSAERTGGSVSTLTIQRTQQEDSAVYLCASSLRGTGGDGQPQHFGDGTRLSIL.

V and J are TRBV6-5 and TRBJ2-5; D might be TRBD1 (5 bases). V lost 7 bases, J lost 3 bases, and 15 bases lay in between. The CDR3 extends over 14 amino acids. The germline gives CDR1 MNHEY, CDR2 SVGAGI. The CDR3 DNA reads as TGTGCCAGCAACACCCAGGGCAGCAAAGAGACCCAGTACTTC. Translated: CASNTQGSKETQYF.

Only one count was recorded for this clone. V usage is TRBV5-1 and J usage is TRBJ2-3, with 9 bases identical to TRBD1. Per germline, CDR1 SGHRS and CDR2 YFSETQ. The junction had 6 bases not matched to a gene; V was cut back by 3 bases and J by 4 bases. This CDR3 comprises 15 residues. In DNA form, the CDR3 reads TGCGCCAGCAGCTCTCAGGGGACAGGGTCAGATACGCAGTATTTT. Amino acids: CASSSQGTGSDTQYF.

V gene TRBV4-3 combines with J gene TRBJ2-6; weak D call: TRBD1 (6 bases). This CDR3 contains 16 residues. Trimming cost V 4 bases and J 2 bases, with 12 bases left between them. Per germline, CDR1 LGHNA and CDR2 YSLEER. The CDR3 spells CASSPEPGAGANVLTF. In DNA form, the CDR3 reads TGCGCCAGCAGCCCGGAGCCAGGGGCTGGGGCCAACGTCCTGACTTTC.